The 26 T cell receptor beta chains given below trace back to one sample, sequenced in a study of blood T cell repertoires in COVID-19 (dated by TCRdb to the early 2020s). The receptor library was made with the immunoSEQ multiplex PCR assay. TCRdb took over this immuneACCESS table, retaining in-frame rearrangements with V and J assigned. Such tables are incomplete; in checked studies, under half of the missing clones stem from an unresolved V gene, and the remainder is unexplained. This sample holds 120,000 to 150,000 clones; approximately 85% were observed only once. Clones ranked in the top ten supply 6.5% to 9.5% of the sample. Sequencing used peripheral blood. The receptor set was obtained from a woman aged 60-70 years with COVID-19, enrolled during active disease.

CDR3 bases: TGTGCCAGCAGTTTATTCCCAGGGGCTGAAGGCTACACCTTC. This translates into CASSLFPGAEGYTF. The chain carries TRBV27 and TRBJ1-2, with TRBD1 as a possible D gene (6 bases). In germline, CDR1 is MNHEY, CDR2 SMNVEV (reference sequence). This CDR3 has 14 residues. V lost 1 base to trimming and J lost 8 bases, with 14 bases between them.

V and J are TRBV27 and TRBJ1-6; D may be TRBD1 (5 bases). Germline CDR1 MNHEY, CDR2 SMNVEV (reference sequence). V lost 10 bases and J lost 7, with 17 bases in between. The CDR3 length is 14 residues. The CDR3 sequence: CANLREGVNSPLHF. The CDR3 DNA sequence: TGTGCCAACCTAAGGGAAGGGGTAAATTCACCCCTCCACTTT.

The chain joins TRBV6-5 to TRBJ1-2, with 7 bases matching TRBD1. Germline V lookup: CDR1 MNHEY, CDR2 SVGAGI. J was trimmed by 0 bases and V by 8 bases; bases with no gene match: 6. The CDR3 has 14 residues. The CDR3 DNA is TGTGCCAGCTGGGGGACAGCCTCTAACTATGGCTACACCTTC. Its protein product is CASWGTASNYGYTF.

The V gene is TRBV3-1 (or the pseudogene TRBV3-2), the J gene TRBJ2-7, with 7 positions matching TRBD1. Germline-derived CDR1 and CDR2 are LGHDT and YNNKEL (reference sequence). V shed 4 bases and J 2 bases; nucleotides not matched to a gene: 11. The length of the CDR3 is 16 residues. The CDR3 nucleotides read TGTGCCAGCAGCCCGAACCCGACAGGGCTAGCCTACGAGCAGTACTTC. It encodes CASSPNPTGLAYEQYF.

The chain combines TRBV5-1 with TRBJ1-1; D gene ambiguous. This CDR3 is built from 14 residues. V shed 0 bases and J shed 0 bases, with 6 bases lying between them. CDR1 and CDR2 (germline): SGHRS, YFSETQ. The CDR3 DNA reads as TGCGCCAGCAGCTTGGGCACAGTGAACACTGAAGCTTTCTTT. This gives the protein CASSLGTVNTEAFF. Complete variable domain (other parts from reference TRBV5-1 and TRBJ1-1): KAGVTQTPRYLIKTRGQQVTLSCSPISGHRSVSWYQQTPGQGLQFLFEYFSETQRNKGNFPGRFSGRQFSNSRSEMNVSTLELGDSALYLCASSLGTVNTEAFFGQGTRLTVV.

This clone has more than one count but fewer than ten. The rearrangement links TRBV6-8 to TRBJ1-5, with D perhaps matching TRBD1 (6 bases). The CDR3 runs 18 residues. Looked up from germline, CDR1 is MNHGY and CDR2 is SAAAGT. V lost 3 bases, J lost 7 bases, and 25 bases lay in between. In nucleotides, the CDR3 is TGTGCCAGCAGTTATCCCATCTTCAGTTCCCCTCAGGGGCAGCCCCAGCATTTT. It is translated as CASSYPIFSSPQGQPQHF.

This clone appeared a few times. V gene TRBV27 combines with J gene TRBJ2-7; the match to TRBD2 covers 13 bases. J gave up 3 bases and V 4 bases, and 6 bases lay outside the gene matches. This CDR3 is 16 amino acids long. Germline values: CDR1 MNHEY, CDR2 SMNVEV (reference sequence). Here the CDR3 reads CASSSPGTSGDYEQYF. CDR3 in DNA: TGTGCCAGCAGTTCCCCCGGGACTAGCGGGGACTACGAGCAGTACTTC.

The J gene is TRBJ2-5, the V gene TRBV6-1, with D tentatively TRBD2 (5 bases). Per germline, CDR1 MNHNS and CDR2 SASEGT. CDR3 size: 11 residues. Between the trimmed V and J ends, which lost 5 bases and 10 bases, there was a span of 11 bases. This CDR3 is CASSLGLDQYF. The DNA of the CDR3 is TGTGCCAGCAGTCTAGGACTGGACCAGTACTTC.

This clone was found a few times. The chain uses TRBV24-1 and TRBJ1-5, with TRBD1 matching over 7 bases. This CDR3 is built from 16 residues. Germline V CDR1 and CDR2: KGHDR, SFDVKD. The V gene end was trimmed by 5 bases and the J gene end by 2 bases; junction bases not matched to a gene: 8. CDR3 coding DNA: TGTGCCACCAGTGGTACTACAGGGGACGGCAATCAGCCCCAGCATTTT. It translates to CATSGTTGDGNQPQHF.

This clone was recorded only once. The J gene is TRBJ2-7, the V gene TRBV18, with 8 bases identical to TRBD1. V lost 4 bases to trimming and J lost 3 bases; unmatched junction nucleotides: 11. CDR3 length: 16 amino acids. Looked up from germline, CDR1 is KGHSH and CDR2 is LQKENI. The CDR3 protein is CASSHYNRDRFYEQYF. CDR3 coding DNA: TGTGCCAGCTCACACTACAACCGGGACAGGTTCTACGAGCAGTACTTC.

The chain has TRBV19 and TRBJ1-1; D is ambiguous. V was clipped by 5 bases and J by 5 bases, with 12 bases between them. Germline lookup yields CDR1 LNHDA and CDR2 SQIVND (reference sequence). The CDR3 totals 13 residues. CDR3 residues: CASSFDADTEAFF. Here the CDR3 DNA reads TGTGCCAGTAGTTTCGACGCGGATACTGAAGCTTTCTTT.

This chain links TRBV18 with TRBJ2-1; 9 bases map to TRBD2. Germline CDR1 reads KGHSH; CDR2 reads LQKENI. The junction had 3 bases not matched to a gene; V was cut back by 3 bases and J by 0 bases. The CDR3 sequence is 16 residues long. CDR3 DNA: TGTGCCAGCTCACCCTCTAGCGGGGACTCCTACAATGAGCAGTTCTTC. It codes for CASSPSSGDSYNEQFF. The full variable domain, completed using reference TRBV18 and TRBJ2-1, is NAGVMQNPRHLVRRRGQEARLRCSPMKGHSHVYWYRQLPEEGLKFMVYLQKENIIDESGMPKERFSAEFPKEGPSILRIQQVVRGDSAAYFCASSPSSGDSYNEQFFGPGTRLTVL.

The chain couples TRBV5-5 to TRBJ1-1; 10 nucleotides line up with TRBD1. Trimming removed 0 bases from V and 5 bases from J; junction bases left unmatched: 10. The CDR3 has 17 amino acids. Germline CDR1 and CDR2: SGHKS and YYEKEE (reference sequence). This chain's CDR3 is CASSLVLGGQGRTEAFF. In nucleotides, the CDR3 is TGTGCCAGCAGCTTGGTCCTGGGGGGACAGGGGCGGACTGAAGCTTTCTTT.

The chain employs TRBV10-3 and TRBJ2-3; D perhaps matches TRBD2 (7 bases). The germline gives CDR1 ENHRY, CDR2 SYGVKD. This CDR3 has 18 amino acids. Trimming cost V 2 bases and J 3 bases, with 21 bases left between them. Written as DNA, the CDR3 is TGTGCCATCAGTGAGACCGGGGGCGGGGGTCGATTAACAGATACGCAGTATTTT. Translating gives CAISETGGGGRLTDTQYF.

CDR3 in amino acids: CASSQSVSGENYEQYF. Here the CDR3 DNA reads TGCGCCAGCAGCCAATCCGTTAGCGGGGAGAACTACGAGCAGTACTTC. The chain links TRBV4-3 to TRBJ2-7, with 8 bases aligning to TRBD2. V was clipped by 2 bases and J by 3 bases; unmatched bases: 9. Germline V gene data show CDR1 as LGHNA and CDR2 as YSLEER. The CDR3 consists of 16 residues.

The rearrangement uses TRBV10-3 and TRBJ2-7, with 8 nucleotides matching TRBD1. J was trimmed by 2 bases and V by 6 bases; bases with no gene match: 3. CDR1 is ENHRY and CDR2 is SYGVKD in the germline V gene. This CDR3 contains 13 residues. This CDR3 is CAISGTGAYEQYF. Here the CDR3 DNA reads TGTGCCATCAGCGGGACAGGCGCCTACGAGCAGTACTTC.

V and J are TRBV6-5 and TRBJ1-6; tentative D call: TRBD1 (5 bases). This CDR3 comprises 13 residues. V was clipped by 0 bases and J by 11 bases, with 8 bases between them. Germline V gene data show CDR1 as MNHEY and CDR2 as SVGAGI. In nucleotides, the CDR3 is TGTGCCAGCAGTTACTCCCAGGGTACACCCCTCCACTTT. Residues: CASSYSQGTPLHF.

The J gene is TRBJ1-6, the V gene TRBV6-5, with unresolved D. V lost 6 bases, J lost 9 bases, and 15 bases lay in between. This CDR3 is built from 14 residues. Germline CDR1 reads MNHEY; CDR2 reads SVGAGI. The CDR3 spells CASSRLGSVSPLHF. CDR3 DNA sequence: TGTGCCAGCAGCCGACTCGGGTCGGTTTCACCCCTCCACTTT.

The chain carries TRBV16 and TRBJ2-7, with D perhaps matching TRBD1 (6 bases). V was pared by 2 bases and J by 4 bases, with 15 bases between. Germline CDR1 reads KGHSY; CDR2 reads FQNENV. CDR3 length: 15 amino acids. The CDR3 protein is CASSQHRDGTYEQYF. As DNA, the CDR3 is TGTGCCAGCAGCCAACACCGGGACGGGACATACGAGCAGTACTTC.

This clone was found a few times. The CDR3 DNA sequence: TGCAGCGCTGGGACATTGAACACTGAAGCTTTCTTT. This gives the protein CSAGTLNTEAFF. V and J are TRBV29-1 and TRBJ1-1; tentative D call: TRBD1 (6 bases). The CDR3 runs 12 residues. V lost 7 bases and J 0 bases, leaving 9 bases between the germline ends. Germline CDR1 SQVTM, CDR2 ANQGSEA.

Points on this clone: Other DNA sequences in this specimen translate into the identical CDR3. V gene TRBV10-3 combines with J gene TRBJ1-5; possibly TRBD1 for D (6 bases). Germline V gene data show CDR1 as ENHRY and CDR2 as SYGVKD. With 4 bases removed from V and 7 bases from J, the gap between germline ends came to 14 bases. The CDR3 contains 14 residues. In DNA, the CDR3 is TGTGCCATCAGTGGGGCTAACAGGGACCAGCCCCAGCATTTT. It specifies CAISGANRDQPQHF.

V gene TRBV21-1 combines with J gene TRBJ1-5; the table's TRBD1 call for D was not verified on the DNA. TRBV21-1 is shown as a pseudogene. The CDR3 loop spans 16 amino acids. CDR3 nucleotides: TGTGCCAGCAGCAAACACCCCGTCTCCAGGGATCAGCCCCAGCATTTT. Its translation is CASSKHPVSRDQPQHF.

This chain joins TRBV19 and TRBJ2-3; 8 bases map to TRBD1. CDR3 length: 16 amino acids. After removal of 0 bases from V and 6 bases from J, the junction contained 8 bases not matched to a gene. Germline V gene data show CDR1 as LNHDA and CDR2 as SQIVND (reference sequence). The CDR3 protein is CASSIDRRGRWDTQYF. DNA for the CDR3: TGTGCCAGTAGTATAGACCGCAGGGGGCGTTGGGATACGCAGTATTTT. The full variable domain, its missing parts supplied by reference TRBV19 and TRBJ2-3, is DGGITQSPKYLFRKEGQNVTLSCEQNLNHDAMYWYRQDPGQGLRLIYYSQIVNDFQKGDIAEGYSVSREKKESFPLTVTSAQKNPTAFYLCASSIDRRGRWDTQYFGPGTRLTVL.

V gene TRBV5-6 combines with J gene TRBJ2-5; tentatively, D is TRBD1 (6 bases). Trimming took 1 base from V and 0 from J, leaving 19 bases between them. This CDR3 contains 18 residues. The germline CDR1 and CDR2 sequences are SGHDT and YYEEEE. The CDR3 nucleotides are TGTGCCAGCAGCTTGTCGGCAGGGGCATTCCGGTACCAAGAGACCCAGTACTTC. It translates to CASSLSAGAFRYQETQYF.

The chain links TRBV6-2 or TRBV6-3 to TRBJ2-7; D unclear. This CDR3 has 12 residues. Germline V gene data show CDR1 as MNHEY and CDR2 as SVGEGT. V was pared by 6 bases and J by 5 bases, with 11 bases between. Here the CDR3 reads CASSGRRDEQYF. CDR3 DNA sequence: TGTGCCAGCAGCGGGCGACGTGACGAGCAGTACTTC.

V and J are TRBV7-9 and TRBJ1-1; TRBD1 is a possible D gene (5 bases). V shed 4 bases and J shed 9 bases, with 24 bases lying between them. This CDR3 spans 16 amino acids. Germline loops: CDR1 SEHNR, CDR2 FQNEAQ (reference sequence). For the CDR3, the DNA is TGTGCCAGCAGCTCCCATGCCGACGACAGTCGAGCTCAAGCTTTCTTT. It specifies CASSSHADDSRAQAFF.